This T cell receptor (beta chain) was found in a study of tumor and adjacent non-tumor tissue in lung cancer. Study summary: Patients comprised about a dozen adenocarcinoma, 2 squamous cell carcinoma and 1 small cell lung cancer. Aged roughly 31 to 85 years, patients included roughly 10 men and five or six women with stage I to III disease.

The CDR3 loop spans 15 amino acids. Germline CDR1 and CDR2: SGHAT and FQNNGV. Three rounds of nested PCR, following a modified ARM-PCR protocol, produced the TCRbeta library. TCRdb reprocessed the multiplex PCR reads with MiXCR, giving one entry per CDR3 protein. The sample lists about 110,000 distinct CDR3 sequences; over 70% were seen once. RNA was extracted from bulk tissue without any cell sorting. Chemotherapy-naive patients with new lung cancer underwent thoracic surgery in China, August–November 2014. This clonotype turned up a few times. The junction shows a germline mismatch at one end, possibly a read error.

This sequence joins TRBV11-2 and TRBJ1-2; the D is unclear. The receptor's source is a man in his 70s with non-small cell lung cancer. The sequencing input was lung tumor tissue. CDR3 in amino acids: CVSSLFDQAPYGYTF. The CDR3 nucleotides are TGTGTCAGCAGCTTATTCGACCAGGCTCCCTATGGCTACACCTTC. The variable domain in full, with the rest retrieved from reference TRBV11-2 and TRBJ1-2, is EAGVAQSPRYKIIEKRQSVAFWCNPISGHATLYWYQQILGQGPKLLIQFQNNGVVDDSQLPKDRFSAERLKGVDSTLKIQPAKLEDSAVYLCVSSLFDQAPYGYTFGSGTRLTVV.